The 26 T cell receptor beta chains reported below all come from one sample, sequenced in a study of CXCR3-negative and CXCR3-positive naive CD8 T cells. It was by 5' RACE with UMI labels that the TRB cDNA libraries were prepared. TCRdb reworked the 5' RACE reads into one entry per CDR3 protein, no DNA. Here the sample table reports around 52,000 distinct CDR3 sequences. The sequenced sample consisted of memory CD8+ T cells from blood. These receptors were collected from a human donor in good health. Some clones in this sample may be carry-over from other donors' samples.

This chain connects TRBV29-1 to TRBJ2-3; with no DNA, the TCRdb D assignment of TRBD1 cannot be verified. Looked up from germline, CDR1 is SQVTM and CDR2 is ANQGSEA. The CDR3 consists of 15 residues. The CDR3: CSVRYRDRVPDTQYF.

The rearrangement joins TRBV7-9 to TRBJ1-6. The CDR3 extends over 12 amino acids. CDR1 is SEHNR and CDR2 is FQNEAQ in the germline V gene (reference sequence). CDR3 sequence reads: CASSPYNSPLHF.

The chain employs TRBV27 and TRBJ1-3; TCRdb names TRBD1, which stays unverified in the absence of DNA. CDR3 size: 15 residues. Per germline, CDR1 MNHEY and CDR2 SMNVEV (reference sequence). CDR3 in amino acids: CASSLHRGSGNTIYF.

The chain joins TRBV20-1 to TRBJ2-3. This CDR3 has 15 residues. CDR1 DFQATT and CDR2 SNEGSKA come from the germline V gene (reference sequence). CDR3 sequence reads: CSARDLRLDTDTQYF.

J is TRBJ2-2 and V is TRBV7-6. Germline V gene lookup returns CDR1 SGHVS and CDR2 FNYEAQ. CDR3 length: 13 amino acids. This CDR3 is CASSLENTGELFF.

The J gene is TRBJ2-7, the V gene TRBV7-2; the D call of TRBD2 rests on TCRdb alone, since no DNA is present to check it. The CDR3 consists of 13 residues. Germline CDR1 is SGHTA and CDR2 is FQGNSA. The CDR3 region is CASSPPSSYEQYF. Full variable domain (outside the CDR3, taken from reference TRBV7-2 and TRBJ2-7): GAGVSQSPSNKVTEKGKDVELRCDPISGHTALYWYRQSLGQGLEFLIYFQGNSAPDKSGLPSDRFSAERTGGSVSTLTIQRTQQEDSAVYLCASSPPSSYEQYFGPGTRLTVT.

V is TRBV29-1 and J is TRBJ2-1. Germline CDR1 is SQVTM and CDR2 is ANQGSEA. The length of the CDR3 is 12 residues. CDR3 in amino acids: CSVSVDGNEQFF.

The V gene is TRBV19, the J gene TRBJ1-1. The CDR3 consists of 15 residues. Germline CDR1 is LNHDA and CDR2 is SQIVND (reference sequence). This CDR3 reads CASSVGSSLNTEAFF.

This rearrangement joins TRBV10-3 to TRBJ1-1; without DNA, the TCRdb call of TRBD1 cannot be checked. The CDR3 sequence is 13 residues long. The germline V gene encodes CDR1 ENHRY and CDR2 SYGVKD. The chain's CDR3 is CAISELQGFEAFF.

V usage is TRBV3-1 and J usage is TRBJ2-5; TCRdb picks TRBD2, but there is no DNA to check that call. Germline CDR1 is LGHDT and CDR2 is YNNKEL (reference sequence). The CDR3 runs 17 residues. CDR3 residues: CASSDIYGRTDGETQYF.

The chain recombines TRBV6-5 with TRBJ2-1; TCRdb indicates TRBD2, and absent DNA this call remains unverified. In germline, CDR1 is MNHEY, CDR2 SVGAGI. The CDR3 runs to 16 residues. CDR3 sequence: CASSSPSGGSYNEQFF.

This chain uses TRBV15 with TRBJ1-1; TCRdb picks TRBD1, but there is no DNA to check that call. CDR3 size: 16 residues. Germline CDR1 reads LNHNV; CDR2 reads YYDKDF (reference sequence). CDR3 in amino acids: CATSPGPAAMNTEAFF.

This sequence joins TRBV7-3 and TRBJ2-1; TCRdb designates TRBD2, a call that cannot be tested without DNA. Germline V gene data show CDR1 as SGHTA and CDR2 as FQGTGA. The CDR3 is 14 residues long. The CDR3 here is CASSAGLAGVEQFF. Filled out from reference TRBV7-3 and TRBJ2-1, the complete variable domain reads GAGVSQTPSNKVTEKGKYVELRCDPISGHTALYWYRQSLGQGPEFLIYFQGTGAADDSGLPNDRFFAVRPEGSVSTLKIQRTERGDSAVYLCASSAGLAGVEQFFGPGTRLTVL.

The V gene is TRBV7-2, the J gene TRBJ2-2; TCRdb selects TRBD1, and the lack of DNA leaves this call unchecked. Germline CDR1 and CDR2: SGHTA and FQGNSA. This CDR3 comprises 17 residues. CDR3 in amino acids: CASSLVSGGLNTGELFF.

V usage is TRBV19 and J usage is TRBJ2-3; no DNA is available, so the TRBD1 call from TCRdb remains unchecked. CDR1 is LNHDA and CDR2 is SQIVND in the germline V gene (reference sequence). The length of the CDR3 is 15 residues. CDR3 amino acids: CASSHPGIFPDTQYF.

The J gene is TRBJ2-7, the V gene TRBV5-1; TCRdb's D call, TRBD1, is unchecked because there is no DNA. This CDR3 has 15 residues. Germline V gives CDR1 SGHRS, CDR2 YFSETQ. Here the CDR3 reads CASSSPGQGPLEQYF.

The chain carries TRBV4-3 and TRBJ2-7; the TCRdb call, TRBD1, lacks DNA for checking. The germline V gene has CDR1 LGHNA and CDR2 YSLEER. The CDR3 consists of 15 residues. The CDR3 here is CASSQGQGEAYEQYF.

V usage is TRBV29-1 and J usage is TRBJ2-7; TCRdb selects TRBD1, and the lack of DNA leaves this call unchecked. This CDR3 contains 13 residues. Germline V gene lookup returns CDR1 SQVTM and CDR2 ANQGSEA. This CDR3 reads CSVEDGGIYEQYF.

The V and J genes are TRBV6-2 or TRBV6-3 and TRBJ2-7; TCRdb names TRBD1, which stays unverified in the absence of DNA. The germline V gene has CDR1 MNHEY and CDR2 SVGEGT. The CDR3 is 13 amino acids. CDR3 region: CASSWAENYEQYF.

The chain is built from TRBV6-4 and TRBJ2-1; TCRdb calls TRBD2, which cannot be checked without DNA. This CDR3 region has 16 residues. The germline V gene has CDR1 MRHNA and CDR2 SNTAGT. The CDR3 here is CASSEEEGGPYNEQFF.

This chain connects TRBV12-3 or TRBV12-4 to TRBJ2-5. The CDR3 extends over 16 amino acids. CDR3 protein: CASSSSGIIGQETQYF.

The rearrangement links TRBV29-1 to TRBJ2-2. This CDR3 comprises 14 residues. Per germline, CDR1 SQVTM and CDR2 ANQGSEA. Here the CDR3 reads CSVGASDNTGELFF.

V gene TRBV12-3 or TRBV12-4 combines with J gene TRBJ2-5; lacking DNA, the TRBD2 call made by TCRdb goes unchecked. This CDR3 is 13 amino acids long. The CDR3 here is CASRGPVLETQYF.

The CDR3 here is CSAHQALAGGPIDEQFF. This rearrangement joins TRBV20-1 to TRBJ2-1; TCRdb names TRBD2, which stays unverified in the absence of DNA. From germline, CDR1 is DFQATT and CDR2 SNEGSKA (reference sequence). This CDR3 is 17 amino acids long.

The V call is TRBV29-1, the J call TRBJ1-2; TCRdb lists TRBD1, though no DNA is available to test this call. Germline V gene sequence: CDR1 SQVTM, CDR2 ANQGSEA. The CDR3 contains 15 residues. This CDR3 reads CSVERGSIVDDGYTF.

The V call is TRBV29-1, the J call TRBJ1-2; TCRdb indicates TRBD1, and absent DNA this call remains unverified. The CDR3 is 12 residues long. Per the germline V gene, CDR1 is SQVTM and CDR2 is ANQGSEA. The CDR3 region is CSVLQGDYGYTF.